The sequence of this TCR beta chain was determined in a study of T cell responses to AZD1222 COVID-19 vaccine. The study's findings and limits: Seropositivity was recorded at baseline in only a handful of AZD1222 recipients.

TCRdb keeps only in-frame clones here, not all; method: immunoSEQ multiplex PCR. Here the sample spans over 110,000 clones, 92% being singletons. V was cut by 4 bases and J by 5 bases, with 15 bases left in between. CDR3 length: 15 residues. CDR1 is LNHDA and CDR2 is SQIVND in the germline V gene (reference sequence). On this clone itself: Its antigen is undetermined.

Sequenced here: peripheral blood, sampled 28 days after the second AZD1222 dose. The rearrangement links TRBV19 to TRBJ1-3, with D perhaps TRBD1 (5 bases). The sequence came from an adult who received the AZD1222 COVID-19 vaccine. This CDR3 reads CASSTGTRGRNTIYF. CDR3 sequence (DNA): TGTGCCAGTAGTACCGGGACCCGTGGGCGAAACACCATATATTTT.